This T cell receptor (beta chain) was obtained from a study of cytomegalovirus exposure and HLA in healthy donors. Background on the study: Later, an analysis reported that the 110 or so validation repertoires had used the same platform as the approximately 720 first-cohort repertoires. Points from the study as a whole: Listed as cytomegalovirus-associated were around 160 TCR beta chains. In vitro testing confirmed three CMV-associated chains as specific for CMV antigens.

TCRdb's copy holds only in-frame clones and misses some; the assay was immunoSEQ multiplex PCR. Of 55,000 to 65,000 clones in the sample, 90% to 97% are singletons; the top ten hold approximately 0.9%. With regard to this clone: Its antigen is still unknown.

The receptor was isolated from a man younger than 35 in good health and CMV-seronegative. The sample taken for sequencing was PBMCs.

The CDR3 DNA is TGCGCCAGCAGTAGAGGGGGACAGGGGGAAGATACGCAGTATTTT. Protein sequence: CASSRGGQGEDTQYF. This chain joins TRBV5-1 and TRBJ2-3; 11 nucleotides agree with TRBD1. J lost 5 bases, V lost 5 bases, and 7 bases had no gene match. Germline values: CDR1 SGHRS, CDR2 YFSETQ. There are 15 residues in the CDR3.